The source of this T cell receptor beta chain is a study of cytomegalovirus exposure and HLA in healthy donors. At the level of the study: Out of 350 to 400 genotyped donors, 81% belonged to the Caucasian-associated ancestry cluster.

About this clone: Its specificity is not known.

Germline lookup yields CDR1 MNHEY and CDR2 SVGAGI. This CDR3 region has 12 residues. V shed 6 bases and J 8 bases; nucleotides not matched to a gene: 4. Overall study findings and caveats: Most TCR sequences proved rare, with some public TCRs found in many donors. In a later analysis, parvovirus B19, influenza, CMV and Epstein-Barr virus appeared linked to several top co-occurrence clusters.

The PCR made use of 60 Vbeta and 13 Jbeta primers. Only in-frame clones appear in the TCRdb table, and some are missing; sequencing was by immunoSEQ multiplex PCR. The sample holds under 250,000 clones, more than 75% seen once. Sequencing was carried out using PBMCs. This TCR derives from a male donor in good health and CMV-seronegative. The chain links TRBV6-5 to TRBJ2-1; 7 bases line up with TRBD2. In nucleotides, the CDR3 is TGTGCCAGCAGCTGGGCGGGAGATGAGCAGTTCTTC. Its protein is CASSWAGDEQFF.